Given below is one TCR beta chain in context. Its antigen is unidentified. TCRdb ran MiXCR on the 5' RACE reads and lists one entry per CDR3 protein. The profile shows roughly 40,000 distinct CDR3 sequences, around 30% of them singletons. Findings of the study overall: Whole repertoires were not studied in the larger cohort, only one V-J beta rearrangement. Tumor memory CD4+ T cell TCR gene usage was found to cluster with blood and lymph node memory CD4+ cells and with lymph node naive CD4+ cells.

The CDR3 is 13 residues long. The germline V and J ends were trimmed by 9 bases and 8 bases, with 20 bases remaining between them. CDR1 is SGHNT, CDR2 YYREEE, per germline (reference sequence). Memory CD4+ cells were defined as CD4+CD45RO+CD25-. Sequences were obtained from memory CD4+ T cells sorted from a lymph node. Stated subset: memory CD4+ T cells, CD4+CD45RO+CD25-. The receptor's source is a female donor with breast cancer. The V call is TRBV5-4, the J call TRBJ1-2; perhaps TRBD1 as D (6 bases). The CDR3 region has the DNA TGTGCCATTCCGGGACACGAAACGGCCGGCTACACCTTC. Translated, it gives CAIPGHETAGYTF.